This T cell receptor beta chain was profiled in a study of molecular identifiers for immune sequencing clone quantification. Study-wide findings and caveats: In naive cells, under 1% of molecules belonged to clones above 20 RNA copies, against over 99% in effector cells.

A CD8+CD4-CCR7+CD45RA+ gate was used to sort naive CD8 T cells. This clonotype occurred many times. What it binds is unknown. Methods described previously were used for bulk TCR libraries, and listed TCR primers were applied. TCRdb independently ran MiXCR on the PCR reads; one entry per CDR3 protein. The sample lists approximately 670,000 distinct CDR3 sequences, roughly 21% occurring once. CDR1 and CDR2 from the germline V gene are SGDLS and YYNGEE. This CDR3 contains 21 residues. The ends were cut back, 4 bases at V and 3 bases at J, with 34 bases in the middle. This clonotype originated in a human donor in good health. Some libraries in this study had Jurkat cell RNA spiked in. J is TRBJ2-5 and V is TRBV9; D possibly corresponds to TRBD1 (6 bases). The sequenced sample consisted of naive CD8+ T cells from blood, with Jurkat cell RNA spiked in. Documented subset: FACS-sorted CD8+CD4-CCR7+CD45RA+ naive T cells. The CDR3 nucleotides read TGTGCCAGCAGCCGGAATTCTAAGGGGGATCATAGACAAGGCTCAAAAGAGACCCAGTACTTC. This sequence encodes CASSRNSKGDHRQGSKETQYF.